One sample yielded the 26 T cell receptor beta chains listed below, sequenced in a study of CD8+CD57+ T cells in acquired aplastic anemia. In patients chosen for sequencing, flow cytometry had shown CD8+CD57+ cell expansion. Genomic DNA provided the template from which TCR beta VDJ and CDR3 profiles were obtained. TCRdb analysed the reads with MiXCR anew, one entry per CDR3 protein. This table holds 200,000 to 300,000 distinct CDR3 sequences, more than 40% found once. The sequencing sample was made of sorted CD4+, CD8+, or CD8+CD57+ T cells (not recorded which) from PBMCs. These receptors were taken from a human donor with aplastic anemia.

The V call is TRBV6-2 or TRBV6-3, the J call TRBJ1-1, with TRBD1 as a possible D gene (5 bases). The CDR3 runs 13 residues. V was trimmed by 2 bases and J by 8 bases, leaving 12 bases between them. CDR1 MNHEY and CDR2 SVGEGT come from the germline V gene. CDR3 coding DNA: TGTGCCAGCAGTTACAGGAGGGGATTCGAAGCTTTCTTT. This gives the protein CASSYRRGFEAFF.

The chain has TRBV7-2 and TRBJ1-2; D is possibly TRBD1 (6 bases). The germline V gene encodes CDR1 SGHTA and CDR2 FQGNSA. With 5 bases removed from V and 8 bases from J, the gap between germline ends came to 12 bases. This CDR3 is built from 12 residues. In DNA, the CDR3 is TGTGCCAGCAGCCCGGAGAGGGGGGGCTACACCTTC. This encodes CASSPERGGYTF.

This clonotype showed up just a few times. The genes are TRBV20-1 and TRBJ1-6; 9 nucleotides align to TRBD1. The trim removed 2 bases at V and 10 bases at J, leaving 6 bases unmatched. Per the germline V gene, CDR1 is DFQATT and CDR2 is SNEGSKA (reference sequence). The CDR3 is 14 amino acids. The CDR3 loop reads CSARKQGAESPLHF. In DNA, the CDR3 is TGCAGTGCTAGAAAACAGGGGGCAGAGTCACCCCTCCACTTT.

This clonotype was counted ten times or more. This chain connects TRBV20-1 to TRBJ2-7; D is undetermined. This CDR3 is built from 16 residues. Germline assignment: CDR1 DFQATT and CDR2 SNEGSKA (reference sequence). V lost 1 base, J lost 0 bases, and 16 bases lay in between. The CDR3 loop is CSARVLFTDNSYEQYF. The CDR3 coding sequence is TGCAGTGCTAGAGTTCTTTTTACAGATAACTCCTACGAGCAGTACTTC.

This chain joins TRBV20-1 and TRBJ1-1; D is uncertain. From germline, CDR1 is DFQATT and CDR2 SNEGSKA (reference sequence). The V and J ends lost 3 bases and 4 bases respectively, with 12 bases between them. The CDR3 loop spans 13 amino acids. The CDR3 region is CSARSGWCTEAFF. CDR3 nucleotides: TGCAGTGCTAGGTCCGGGTGGTGCACTGAAGCTTTCTTT.

This clonotype was counted only a few times. V usage is TRBV30 and J usage is TRBJ2-7; D is perhaps TRBD1 (6 bases). The CDR3 covers 16 residues. V gave up 7 bases and J gave up 5 bases, with 27 bases separating them. CDR1 and CDR2 from the germline V gene are GTSNPN and SVGIG (reference sequence). CDR3: CASAPQWRQVTHEQYF. For the CDR3, the DNA is TGTGCCTCAGCGCCTCAGTGGAGACAGGTTACACACGAGCAGTACTTC.

For this clonotype: A clone one base away is much larger, so this may be a read error. This chain connects TRBV5-4 to TRBJ2-1; D not certain. CDR1 SGHNT and CDR2 YYREEE come from the germline V gene (reference sequence). CDR3 size: 15 residues. V lost 4 bases to trimming and J lost 5 bases, with 16 bases between them. The DNA for the CDR3 is TGTGCCAGCAGCCAAACTAAAACCGCAAACAATGAGCAGTTCTTC. Its protein product is CASSQTKTANNEQFF.

This clonotype was detected many times. The chain links TRBV14 to TRBJ2-7; D might be TRBD1 (6 bases). The germline V gene encodes CDR1 SGHDN and CDR2 FVKESK. CDR3 length equals 14 residues. Deletions cut 4 bases from V and 4 bases from J, with 14 bases between. CDR3 loop: CASSLGQSGYEQYF. The CDR3 bases are TGTGCCAGCAGCCTCGGACAGTCTGGATACGAGCAGTACTTC.

This sequence joins TRBV19 and TRBJ2-6; no firm D call. The CDR3 has 14 amino acids. Germline V gene lookup returns CDR1 LNHDA and CDR2 SQIVND (reference sequence). Deletions cut 7 bases from V and 0 bases from J, with 7 bases between. The CDR3 loop reads CASKAASGANVLTF. Here the CDR3 DNA reads TGTGCCAGTAAGGCAGCCTCTGGGGCCAACGTCCTGACTTTC.

This rearrangement joins TRBV6-1 to TRBJ1-6; possible D gene TRBD1, 5 bases. This CDR3 is built from 14 residues. CDR1 is MNHNS and CDR2 is SASEGT in the germline V gene. The V and J ends lost 1 base and 10 bases respectively, with 11 bases between them. This chain's CDR3 is CASSEVDRGSPLHF. The CDR3, as DNA: TGTGCCAGCAGTGAAGTCGACAGAGGGTCACCCCTCCACTTT.

This clonotype was seen a few times. The chain has TRBV6-2 or TRBV6-3 and TRBJ2-2; D could derive from TRBD1 or TRBD2 (5 bases each). The length of the CDR3 is 14 residues. Germline values: CDR1 MNHEY, CDR2 SVGEGT. V was shortened by 5 bases and J by 4 bases, with 11 bases between the two germline ends. The CDR3 bases are TGTGCCAGCAGTCCCTGGGACGGCACCGGGGAGCTGTTTTTT. This codes for CASSPWDGTGELFF.

This clonotype was seen ten or more times. This chain connects TRBV7-9 to TRBJ2-1, with D hard to call. V lost 3 bases to trimming and J lost 3 bases, with 9 bases between them. The CDR3 contains 14 residues. Germline assignment: CDR1 SEHNR and CDR2 FQNEAQ (reference sequence). The CDR3 reads CASSFSSIYNEQFF. In nucleotides, the CDR3 is TGTGCCAGCAGCTTTTCGAGTATCTACAATGAGCAGTTCTTC.

Note on this clonotype: With a much larger clone just one base away, this may be a read error. No conserved phenylalanine or tryptophan ends this CDR3, so it is likely a read error. The chain employs TRBV6-6 and TRBJ2-7; TRBD2 matches at 8 bases. This CDR3 is built from 14 residues. The J segment lost 4 bases and the V segment lost 11 bases, leaving 13 bases of the junction unmatched. Per germline, CDR1 MNHNY and CDR2 SVGAGI (reference sequence). CDR3 DNA: TGTGCCGTATCTTTCTCGGGGGGGACATACGAGCAGTACCTC. Residues: CAVSFSGGTYEQYL.

The CDR3 protein is CASSEGPSYEQYF. DNA for the CDR3: TGTGCCAGCAGCGAGGGCCCCTCCTACGAGCAGTACTTC. The V and J genes are TRBV9 and TRBJ2-7, with no clear D. Between the trimmed V and J ends, which lost 3 bases and 0 bases, there was a span of 7 bases. The CDR3 is 13 residues long. Germline V gene data show CDR1 as SGDLS and CDR2 as YYNGEE.

The chain recombines TRBV7-2 with TRBJ1-3; D is unresolved. This CDR3 is built from 14 residues. Germline CDR1 SGHTA, CDR2 FQGNSA. V was shortened by 6 bases and J by 0 bases, with 9 bases between the two germline ends. The CDR3 sequence is CASSLFGSGNTIYF. The CDR3 DNA follows: TGTGCCAGCAGTTTATTCGGCTCTGGAAACACCATATATTTT.

In its sample, this clonotype was seen many times. This rearrangement joins TRBV14 to TRBJ1-6, with D perhaps TRBD1 (6 bases). CDR3 size: 19 residues. Deletions cut 4 bases from V and 1 base from J, with 20 bases between. Germline assignment: CDR1 SGHDN and CDR2 FVKESK. In DNA, the CDR3 is TGTGCCAGCAGCCTAACCCACAGGGACGTAGGATCCTATAATTCACCCCTCCACTTT. It translates to CASSLTHRDVGSYNSPLHF.

The CDR3: CSASEGGRRDMNTEAFF. Written as DNA, the CDR3 is TGCAGTGCTAGCGAGGGGGGGAGGAGAGACATGAACACTGAAGCTTTCTTT. The chain couples TRBV20-1 to TRBJ1-1; D is possibly TRBD1 (6 bases). The CDR3 sequence is 17 residues long. Germline assignment: CDR1 DFQATT and CDR2 SNEGSKA (reference sequence). V lost 3 bases and J lost 0, with 20 bases in between.

This clonotype showed up just once. The rearrangement joins TRBV15 to TRBJ1-2, with a possible D match to TRBD1 (5 bases). In germline, CDR1 is LNHNV, CDR2 YYDKDF (reference sequence). The ends were cut back, 5 bases at V and 4 bases at J, with 14 bases in the middle. The CDR3 is made up of 14 amino acids. CDR3 protein: CATSRPTGSYGYTF. CDR3 nucleotide sequence: TGTGCCACCAGCCGACCTACAGGAAGCTATGGCTACACCTTC. The entire variable domain, with the rest obtained from reference TRBV15 and TRBJ1-2, is as follows: DAMVIQNPRYQVTQFGKPVTLSCSQTLNHNVMYWYQQKSSQAPKLLFHYYDKDFNNEADTPDNFQSRRPNTSFCFLDIRSPGLGDTAMYLCATSRPTGSYGYTFGSGTRLTVV.

This chain links TRBV5-4 with TRBJ1-1, with 7 bases fitting TRBD1. The CDR3 length is 13 residues. Germline assignment: CDR1 SGHNT and CDR2 YYREEE (reference sequence). Trimming removed 9 bases from V and 4 bases from J; junction bases left unmatched: 9. The DNA for the CDR3 is TGTGCCATCCGAGGGGGCCGAGGCACTGAAGCTTTCTTT. It is translated as CAIRGGRGTEAFF. Filled out from reference TRBV5-4 and TRBJ1-1, the complete variable domain reads ETGVTQSPTHLIKTRGQQVTLRCSSQSGHNTVSWYQQALGQGPQFIFQYYREEENGRGNFPPRFSGLQFPNYSSELNVNALELDDSALYLCAIRGGRGTEAFFGQGTRLTVV.

This chain uses TRBV29-1 with TRBJ2-3, with 8 bases matching TRBD1. The V gene's germline CDR1 is SQVTM and CDR2 ANQGSEA. V lost 3 bases to trimming and J lost 6 bases; unmatched junction nucleotides: 8. CDR3 length: 14 residues. CDR3 loop: CSVDAGTGWDTQYF. The CDR3 region has the DNA TGCAGCGTTGACGCGGGGACAGGCTGGGATACGCAGTATTTT.

The chain carries TRBV20-1 and TRBJ2-7; no clear D. Trimming left V 0 bases short and J 3 bases short, with 9 bases between. This CDR3 has 13 residues. CDR1 and CDR2 from the germline V gene are DFQATT and SNEGSKA (reference sequence). The CDR3: CSARESILYEQYF. Here the CDR3 DNA reads TGCAGTGCTAGAGAGTCCATACTCTACGAGCAGTACTTC.

This clonotype was detected only once. This chain joins TRBV20-1 and TRBJ2-7; 11 bases agree with TRBD2. Per the germline V gene, CDR1 is DFQATT and CDR2 is SNEGSKA (reference sequence). The CDR3 loop spans 15 amino acids. J lost 0 bases, V lost 3 bases, and 4 bases had no gene match. The CDR3 loop reads CSASTGTSGSYEQYF. CDR3 sequence (DNA): TGCAGTGCTAGCACTGGGACTAGCGGCTCCTACGAGCAGTACTTC.

The rearrangement joins TRBV10-1 to TRBJ1-1, with D perhaps TRBD1 (6 bases). V shed 2 bases and J shed 10 bases, with 14 bases lying between them. Per the germline V gene, CDR1 is WNHNN and CDR2 is SYGVQD (reference sequence). CDR3 length: 13 amino acids. The CDR3 nucleotides are TGCGCCAGCAGTGAGGCAGGGGTTGCGGTAGCTTTCTTT. This gives the protein CASSEAGVAVAFF.

In its sample, this clonotype was seen many times. The chain has TRBV29-1 and TRBJ2-3; D is ambiguous. The CDR3 runs to 12 residues. The V end lost 4 bases, the J end lost 3 bases, and 8 bases lay between the germline ends. Germline-derived CDR1 and CDR2 are SQVTM and ANQGSEA. CDR3 protein: CSVADQTDTQYF. The CDR3 DNA is TGCAGCGTTGCTGACCAGACAGATACGCAGTATTTT.

This clonotype was found a few times. This could be a read error, since a much larger clone is one nucleotide away. Here the CDR3 reads CASSEWQGAEVFF. As DNA, the CDR3 is TGTGCCAGCAGTGAATGGCAGGGGGCTGAAGTTTTCTTT. J is TRBJ1-1 and V is TRBV2, with 8 bases lining up with TRBD1. This CDR3 has 13 amino acids. The V gene's germline CDR1 is SNHLY and CDR2 FYNNEI.

For this clonotype: A much larger clone lies a single base off, so this may be a read error. The chain combines TRBV12-3 or TRBV12-4 with TRBJ1-1; no reliable D call. The CDR3 runs 16 residues. The V and J ends lost 3 bases and 7 bases respectively, with 21 bases between them. In nucleotides, the CDR3 is TGTGCCAGCAGTTTGCTTCTCGAGCCGGCCCGGGGTGAAGCTTTCTTT. Amino acids: CASSLLLEPARGEAFF.